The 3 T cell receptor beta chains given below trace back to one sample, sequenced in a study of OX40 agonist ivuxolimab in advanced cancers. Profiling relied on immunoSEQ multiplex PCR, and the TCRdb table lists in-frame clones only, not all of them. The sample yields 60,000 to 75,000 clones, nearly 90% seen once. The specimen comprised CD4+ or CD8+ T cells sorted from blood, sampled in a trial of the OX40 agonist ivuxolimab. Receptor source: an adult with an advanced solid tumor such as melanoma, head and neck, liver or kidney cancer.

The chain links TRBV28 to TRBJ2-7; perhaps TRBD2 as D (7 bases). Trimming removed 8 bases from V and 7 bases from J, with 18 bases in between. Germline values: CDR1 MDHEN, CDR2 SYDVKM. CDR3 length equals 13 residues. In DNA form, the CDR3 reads TGTGCCAGCCGATCACGGGGGGCCGGGGAGCAGTACTTC. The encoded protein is CASRSRGAGEQYF.

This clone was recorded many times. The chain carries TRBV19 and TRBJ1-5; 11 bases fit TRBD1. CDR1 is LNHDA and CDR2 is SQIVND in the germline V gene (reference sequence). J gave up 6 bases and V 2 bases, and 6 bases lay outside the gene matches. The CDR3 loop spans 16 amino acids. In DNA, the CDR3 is TGTGCCAGTAGTATACCCGGGACAGGGGGGAGTCAGCCCCAGCATTTT. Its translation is CASSIPGTGGSQPQHF.

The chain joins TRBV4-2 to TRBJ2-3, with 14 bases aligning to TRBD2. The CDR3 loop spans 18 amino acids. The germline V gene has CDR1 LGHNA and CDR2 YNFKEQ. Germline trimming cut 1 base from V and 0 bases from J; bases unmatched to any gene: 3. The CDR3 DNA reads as TGTGCCAGCAGCCAAGGACTAGCGGGGGGGCTGAGCACAGATACGCAGTATTTT. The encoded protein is CASSQGLAGGLSTDTQYF.